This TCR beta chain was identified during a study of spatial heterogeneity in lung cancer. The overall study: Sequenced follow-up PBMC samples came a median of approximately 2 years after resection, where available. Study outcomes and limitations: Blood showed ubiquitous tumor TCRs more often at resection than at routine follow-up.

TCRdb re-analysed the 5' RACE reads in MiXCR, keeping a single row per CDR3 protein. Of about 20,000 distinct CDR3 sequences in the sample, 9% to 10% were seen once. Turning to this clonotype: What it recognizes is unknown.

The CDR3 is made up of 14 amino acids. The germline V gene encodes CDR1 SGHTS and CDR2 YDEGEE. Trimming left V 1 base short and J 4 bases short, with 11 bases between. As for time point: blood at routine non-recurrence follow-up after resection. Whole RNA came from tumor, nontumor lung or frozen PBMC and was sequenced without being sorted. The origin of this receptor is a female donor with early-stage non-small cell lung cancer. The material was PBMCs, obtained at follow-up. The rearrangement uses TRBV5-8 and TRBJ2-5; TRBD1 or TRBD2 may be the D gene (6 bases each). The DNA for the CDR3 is TGTGCCAGCAGCTTGTACGGGGGCGGAGAGACCCAGTACTTC. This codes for CASSLYGGGETQYF.